The 17 T cell receptor beta chains below come from one sample, sequenced in a study of shared T cell receptors in the human thymus. The table came from immunoSEQ multiplex PCR; TCRdb's copy has only in-frame clones and leaves some out. The table records approximately 760,000 clones, roughly 88% of them present only once. These data were likewise used in another study, on human thymus T cells.

Material: thymocytes. All receptors derive from a girl under three years old with a congenital heart defect.

This rearrangement joins TRBV11-2 to TRBJ1-1; TRBD1 is a possible D gene (5 bases). Germline V lookup: CDR1 SGHAT, CDR2 FQNNGV. V lost 5 bases and J 4 bases, leaving 17 bases between the germline ends. The CDR3 is 15 amino acids. CDR3 amino acids: CASSPRRGDGTEAFF. CDR3 bases: TGTGCCAGCAGCCCCCGACGGGGGGACGGCACTGAAGCTTTCTTT.

The rearrangement links TRBV5-1 to TRBJ2-3, with 7 bases aligning to TRBD1. Unmatched junction bases numbered 11, after V lost 4 bases and J lost 0 bases. Germline V gene data show CDR1 as SGHRS and CDR2 as YFSETQ. The CDR3 covers 17 residues. CDR3 residues: CASSLTETGISTDTQYF. The CDR3 bases are TGCGCCAGCAGCCTTACAGAGACAGGGATAAGCACAGATACGCAGTATTTT.

This sequence joins TRBV5-6 and TRBJ1-1; 10 positions agree with TRBD1. CDR1 and CDR2 from the germline V gene are SGHDT and YYEEEE. Trimming at V came to 2 bases and at J to 11 bases, leaving 6 bases not matched to a gene. The CDR3 spans 13 residues. CDR3 coding DNA: TGTGCCAGCAGCTTCCGACAGGGGGCGAGGGCTTTCTTT. Translated: CASSFRQGARAFF. Full variable domain (rest looked up from reference TRBV5-6 and TRBJ1-1): DAGVTQSPTHLIKTRGQQVTLRCSPKSGHDTVSWYQQALGQGPQFIFQYYEEEERQRGNFPDRFSGHQFPNYSSELNVNALLLGDSALYLCASSFRQGARAFFGQGTRLTVV.

The CDR3 nucleotides read TGCGCCAGCAGCTGGGGGGACGGCGCCTGGGCGGATGGCTACACCTTC. Its translation: CASSWGDGAWADGYTF. J is TRBJ1-2 and V is TRBV5-1, with a weak D call TRBD1 (5 bases). V was shortened by 3 bases and J by 6 bases, with 21 bases between the two germline ends. Germline assignment: CDR1 SGHRS and CDR2 YFSETQ. The length of the CDR3 is 16 residues.

The chain is built from TRBV13 and TRBJ1-6; D gene uncertain. V was cut by 9 bases and J by 0 bases, with 9 bases left in between. The CDR3 extends over 14 amino acids. Germline V lookup: CDR1 PRHDT, CDR2 FYEKMQ (reference sequence). Here the CDR3 DNA reads TGTGCCAGTGCGGGGTTCTCCTATAATTCACCCCTCCACTTT. Encoded protein: CASAGFSYNSPLHF.

V usage is TRBV2 and J usage is TRBJ1-2; 9 bases align to TRBD1. Germline trimming cut 7 bases from V and 6 bases from J; bases unmatched to any gene: 6. The V gene's germline CDR1 is SNHLY and CDR2 FYNNEI. This CDR3 is 13 amino acids long. DNA for the CDR3: TGTGCCAGCACCACGGACAGGGGCCATGGCTACACCTTC. It yields the protein CASTTDRGHGYTF.

The CDR3 sequence is CASSPVGQTSGANVLTF. The CDR3 nucleotides are TGTGCCAGCAGCCCCGTGGGACAGACCTCTGGGGCCAACGTCCTGACTTTC. The chain combines TRBV11-2 with TRBJ2-6; TRBD1 aligns across 7 bases. The CDR3 is 17 amino acids. Germline loops: CDR1 SGHAT, CDR2 FQNNGV. Trimming at V came to 5 bases and at J to 0 bases, leaving 7 bases not matched to a gene.

The chain links TRBV19 to TRBJ1-6, with D perhaps TRBD1 (6 bases). The V gene lost 5 bases and the J gene lost 7 bases, with 27 bases spanning the gap. The CDR3 runs 19 residues. Germline-derived CDR1 and CDR2 are LNHDA and SQIVND (reference sequence). CDR3 loop: CASSPQPPLDRPPNSPLHF. DNA of the CDR3: TGTGCCAGTAGTCCCCAACCCCCCCTCGACAGGCCCCCCAATTCACCCCTCCACTTT.

The chain joins TRBV4-2 to TRBJ2-1; maybe TRBD2 (5 bases). The ends were cut back, 0 bases at V and 9 bases at J, with 12 bases in the middle. The CDR3 consists of 14 residues. CDR1 and CDR2 from the germline V gene are LGHNA and YNFKEQ. CDR3 DNA sequence: TGTGCCAGCAGCCAAGAGTGGTTAGCGACTGAGCAGTTCTTC. Protein sequence: CASSQEWLATEQFF.

This chain links TRBV28 with TRBJ1-2; 11 bases are a match to TRBD1. The CDR3 length is 18 residues. Germline loops: CDR1 MDHEN, CDR2 SYDVKM. The V and J ends lost 1 base and 6 bases, in that order; junction bases with no gene match: 13. CDR3 in amino acids: CASSLYLYMGQGDDGYTF. In nucleotides, the CDR3 is TGTGCCAGCAGTTTATATTTATATATGGGACAGGGGGACGATGGCTACACCTTC.

This clone came up once. J is TRBJ1-1 and V is TRBV5-6; D gene uncertain. Trimming removed 4 bases at V and 2 bases at J, with 24 bases between. The CDR3 runs 18 residues. The V gene's germline CDR1 is SGHDT and CDR2 YYEEEE. This CDR3 reads CASSPLGVNELQNTEAFF. Here the CDR3 DNA reads TGTGCCAGCAGCCCTCTCGGGGTTAACGAACTCCAAAACACTGAAGCTTTCTTT.

There are a few counts of this clone. V and J are TRBV7-7 and TRBJ2-2, with TRBD2 as a possible D gene (7 bases). Germline loops: CDR1 SSHAT, CDR2 FNYEAQ (reference sequence). CDR3 length equals 17 residues. V lost 5 bases, J lost 7 bases, and 23 bases lay in between. The CDR3: CASSPEAGAVAGGELFF. CDR3 bases: TGTGCCAGCAGCCCCGAGGCGGGGGCGGTTGCGGGCGGGGAGCTGTTTTTT.

This sequence joins TRBV5-1 and TRBJ1-1, with no clear D. CDR3 length equals 17 residues. Germline CDR1 is SGHRS and CDR2 is YFSETQ. V was trimmed by 4 bases and J by 3 bases, leaving 22 bases between them. CDR3 nucleotides: TGCGCCAGCAGCGATGGGCCGATCGGTGGAGGCTACACTGAAGCTTTCTTT. Its translation: CASSDGPIGGGYTEAFF.

The chain joins TRBV18 to TRBJ1-1; 7 positions agree with TRBD1. Germline CDR1 reads KGHSH; CDR2 reads LQKENI. The CDR3 has 13 residues. V lost 5 bases to trimming and J lost 7 bases; unmatched junction nucleotides: 7. Here the CDR3 reads CASSELQGSEAFF. The CDR3 DNA reads as TGTGCCAGCTCAGAGCTACAGGGGAGTGAAGCTTTCTTT.

This chain connects TRBV19 to TRBJ1-5; 7 bases are a match to TRBD1. V lost 10 bases to trimming and J lost 7 bases; unmatched junction nucleotides: 19. This CDR3 is built from 16 residues. Germline CDR1 LNHDA, CDR2 SQIVND (reference sequence). The CDR3 nucleotides read TGTGCCACCCGCCGTCTGGGCAGGGGGTTTGAGCAGCCCCAGCATTTT. It encodes CATRRLGRGFEQPQHF. Full variable domain (remainder filled in from reference TRBV19 and TRBJ1-5): DGGITQSPKYLFRKEGQNVTLSCEQNLNHDAMYWYRQDPGQGLRLIYYSQIVNDFQKGDIAEGYSVSREKKESFPLTVTSAQKNPTAFYLCATRRLGRGFEQPQHFGDGTRLSIL.

V is TRBV10-3 and J is TRBJ2-5, with 8 bases identical to TRBD1. The CDR3 length is 12 residues. V shed 10 bases, J shed 7 bases, and the junction held 8 bases outside the gene matches. Per germline, CDR1 ENHRY and CDR2 SYGVKD. The CDR3 DNA reads as TGTGCCACCTCTGGACAGGGAGGGACCCAGTACTTC. Encoded protein: CATSGQGGTQYF.

The chain combines TRBV2 with TRBJ2-5, with 7 bases aligning to TRBD2. The CDR3 spans 13 residues. Germline values: CDR1 SNHLY, CDR2 FYNNEI. After removal of 6 bases from V and 5 bases from J, the junction contained 6 bases not matched to a gene. DNA of the CDR3: TGTGCCAGCAGCGGACTAGATTATGAGACCCAGTACTTC. Amino acids: CASSGLDYETQYF. Full variable domain (missing parts from reference TRBV2 and TRBJ2-5): EPEVTQTPSHQVTQMGQEVILRCVPISNHLYFYWYRQILGQKVEFLVSFYNNEISEKSEIFDDQFSVERPDGSNFTLKIRSTKLEDSAMYFCASSGLDYETQYFGPGTRLLVL.